Shown below are 28 T cell receptor beta chains from a single sample sequenced in a study of shared clonotypes between healthy human individuals (dated by TCRdb to the early 2020s). Libraries were made using the immunoSEQ multiplex PCR assay. The immuneACCESS repertoire file appears here via TCRdb, limited to in-frame rearrangements. These files lack a portion of the clones; in checked studies, under half of the deficit traces to unresolved V genes, and the cause of the others is not known. This sample lists around 2.3 million clones; more than 90% were detected once. The ten largest account for around 0.13% of the sample. Sequencing input: naive CD4+ T cells sorted from blood. The cell subset or site label, read with the paper, signifies: CD45RA+ positively selected. The receptors were sampled from a man aged 18 to 29 in good health.

The chain uses TRBV9 and TRBJ2-2; D is possibly TRBD1 (5 bases). V lost 1 base and J lost 0, with 10 bases in between. This CDR3 contains 16 residues. In germline, CDR1 is SGDLS, CDR2 YYNGEE. The CDR3 nucleotides are TGTGCCAGCAGCGTATCCCCAGGGCCGAACACCGGGGAGCTGTTTTTT. This codes for CASSVSPGPNTGELFF.

Comments on this clone: Other DNA sequences of this sample code for an identical CDR3. The chain uses TRBV29-1 and TRBJ1-5; D gene ambiguous. CDR1 and CDR2 from the germline V gene are SQVTM and ANQGSEA. V lost 4 bases and J 3 bases, leaving 7 bases between the germline ends. CDR3 length equals 12 residues. DNA of the CDR3: TGCAGCGTTGGAGGTTCCAATCAGCCCCAGCATTTT. This translates into CSVGGSNQPQHF.

About this clone itself: The same CDR3 is also encoded by other DNA sequences in this sample. The rearrangement links TRBV30 to TRBJ1-6; unclear D gene. This CDR3 comprises 11 residues. V lost 1 base to trimming and J lost 10 bases, with 5 bases between them. Germline assignment: CDR1 GTSNPN and CDR2 SVGIG (reference sequence). The CDR3, as DNA: TGTGCCTGGAGTGAGGAGTCACCCCTCCACTTT. Translation gives CAWSEESPLHF.

The gene calls are TRBV6-6 and TRBJ1-1; D unclear. V lost 5 bases and J 1 base, leaving 8 bases between the germline ends. The CDR3 sequence is 13 residues long. The germline gives CDR1 MNHNY, CDR2 SVGAGI (reference sequence). Here the CDR3 reads CASSLIENTEAFF. The CDR3 nucleotides read TGTGCCAGCAGTCTCATTGAGAACACTGAAGCTTTCTTT.

This chain joins TRBV29-1 and TRBJ2-7; tentative D call: TRBD2 (6 bases). Looked up from germline, CDR1 is SQVTM and CDR2 is ANQGSEA. This CDR3 has 13 amino acids. V lost 2 bases and J lost 2, with 10 bases in between. The CDR3 sequence: CSVETPGAYEQYF. The CDR3 DNA reads as TGCAGCGTTGAAACACCGGGGGCCTACGAGCAGTACTTC.

V usage is TRBV28 and J usage is TRBJ1-2; TRBD1 matches 9 bases. The V and J ends lost 5 bases and 4 bases, in that order; junction bases with no gene match: 14. The V gene's germline CDR1 is MDHEN and CDR2 SYDVKM. This CDR3 is 17 amino acids long. The CDR3 loop reads CASSLPGQGRLGYGYTF. In DNA form, the CDR3 reads TGTGCCAGCAGTCTTCCGGGACAGGGCCGCTTAGGCTATGGCTACACCTTC.

The chain uses TRBV5-4 and TRBJ2-7, with D uncertain. The V end lost 1 base, the J end lost 5 bases, and 7 bases lay between the germline ends. Germline V CDR1 and CDR2: SGHNT, YYREEE (reference sequence). The CDR3 spans 12 residues. This CDR3 is CASSLFSNEQYF. DNA of the CDR3: TGTGCCAGCAGCTTGTTTAGTAACGAGCAGTACTTC.

The chain joins TRBV6-1 to TRBJ1-5; TRBD1 might be the D (5 bases). V was shortened by 8 bases and J by 3 bases, with 14 bases between the two germline ends. The CDR3 contains 14 residues. Germline V gene lookup returns CDR1 MNHNS and CDR2 SASEGT. The CDR3 DNA reads as TGTGCCAGCCGTTCGGGGGGATTCAATCAGCCCCAGCATTTT. This gives the protein CASRSGGFNQPQHF.

V and J are TRBV6-5 and TRBJ1-6, with 8 bases aligning to TRBD1. CDR1 MNHEY and CDR2 SVGAGI come from the germline V gene. The CDR3 runs to 15 residues. Trimming removed 6 bases from V and 10 bases from J; junction bases left unmatched: 11. The chain's CDR3 is CASSEVQGAGSPLHF. For the CDR3, the DNA is TGTGCCAGCAGCGAGGTGCAGGGGGCTGGATCACCCCTCCACTTT.

The chain has TRBV27 and TRBJ1-2, with 9 nucleotides matching TRBD1. The germline gives CDR1 MNHEY, CDR2 SMNVEV (reference sequence). The V segment lost 6 bases and the J segment 4 bases; nucleotides outside the gene matches: 12. The CDR3 has 16 amino acids. CDR3 DNA: TGTGCCAGCAGGCGAGAGGGGACAGGGTATCCCTATGGCTACACCTTC. This gives the protein CASRREGTGYPYGYTF.

The chain is built from TRBV2 and TRBJ2-2; D call uncertain. Between the trimmed V and J ends, which lost 3 bases and 1 base, there was a span of 9 bases. In germline, CDR1 is SNHLY, CDR2 FYNNEI. This CDR3 spans 15 amino acids. The CDR3 sequence is CASSDRSKNTGELFF. CDR3 coding DNA: TGTGCCAGCAGTGACCGGTCCAAGAACACCGGGGAGCTGTTTTTT.

This sequence joins TRBV6-5 and TRBJ1-2; unclear D gene. Trimming took 5 bases from V and 2 from J, leaving 9 bases between them. The CDR3 is 13 residues long. Germline values: CDR1 MNHEY, CDR2 SVGAGI. This CDR3 reads CASSVQQNYGYTF. The CDR3 nucleotides are TGTGCCAGCAGTGTACAGCAAAACTATGGCTACACCTTC.

The chain employs TRBV27 and TRBJ2-1; TRBD2 matches at 7 bases. The ends lost 5 bases at V and 0 bases at J; junction bases unmatched: 16. Germline V gene sequence: CDR1 MNHEY, CDR2 SMNVEV (reference sequence). CDR3 length equals 19 residues. CDR3 bases: TGTGCCAGCAGTCTCCACGCCGGCCTAGCGGTCCTCTCCTACAATGAGCAGTTCTTC. Amino acid sequence: CASSLHAGLAVLSYNEQFF.

The chain has TRBV10-3 and TRBJ1-2; perhaps TRBD1 as D (5 bases). Trimming pared 0 bases from V and 4 bases from J, leaving 12 bases between. Germline loops: CDR1 ENHRY, CDR2 SYGVKD. The CDR3 spans 15 residues. CDR3 protein: CAISESQDRFYGYTF. CDR3 DNA sequence: TGTGCCATCAGTGAGTCTCAAGACAGATTCTATGGCTACACCTTC.

CDR3 nucleotides: TGTGCCAGCAGTGAATCCCCCTTGCAGGGGACCCAGTACTTC. Amino acids: CASSESPLQGTQYF. J is TRBJ2-5 and V is TRBV25-1, with TRBD1 as a possible D gene (5 bases). This CDR3 is 14 amino acids long. From germline, CDR1 is MGHDK and CDR2 SYGVNS. V was pared by 1 base and J by 7 bases, with 13 bases between.

The chain carries TRBV28 and TRBJ1-2; D might be TRBD1 (5 bases). Per germline, CDR1 MDHEN and CDR2 SYDVKM. The CDR3 extends over 12 amino acids. Trimming left V 9 bases short and J 7 bases short, with 15 bases between. In DNA, the CDR3 is TGTGCCAGTTCGGGGACGCCTTCTGGCTACACCTTC. It encodes CASSGTPSGYTF.

On this clone itself: Other DNA sequences in this sample translate to the same CDR3. This chain uses TRBV27 with TRBJ1-2; maybe TRBD1 (5 bases). The CDR3 extends over 14 amino acids. V shed 0 bases and J shed 2 bases, with 7 bases lying between them. The germline CDR1 and CDR2 sequences are MNHEY and SMNVEV (reference sequence). CDR3 nucleotide sequence: TGTGCCAGCAGTTTATCTGGGGCAAACTATGGCTACACCTTC. It translates to CASSLSGANYGYTF.

The chain recombines TRBV28 with TRBJ1-5; D not resolved. This CDR3 contains 16 residues. V lost 2 bases and J 8 bases, leaving 19 bases between the germline ends. Germline lookup yields CDR1 MDHEN and CDR2 SYDVKM. The CDR3 DNA follows: TGTGCCAGCAGTTTACCGAGGACCGGTTTCTGGGAGCCCCAGCATTTT. Translation gives CASSLPRTGFWEPQHF. Using reference TRBV28 and TRBJ1-5 for the parts outside the CDR3, the full variable domain is DVKVTQSSRYLVKRTGEKVFLECVQDMDHENMFWYRQDPGLGLRLIYFSYDVKMKEKGDIPEGYSVSREKKERFSLILESASTNQTSMYLCASSLPRTGFWEPQHFGDGTRLSIL.

The chain recombines TRBV30 with TRBJ1-1, with 7 positions matching TRBD1. The CDR3 length is 11 residues. The germline V gene has CDR1 GTSNPN and CDR2 SVGIG (reference sequence). V trimming: 3 bases; J trimming: 10 bases; junction bases outside the gene matches: 5. CDR3 protein: CAWRDRLGAFF. Written as DNA, the CDR3 is TGTGCCTGGAGGGACAGGCTTGGAGCTTTCTTT.

This rearrangement joins TRBV19 to TRBJ1-3; D is unclear. The germline V gene has CDR1 LNHDA and CDR2 SQIVND (reference sequence). Trimming removed 8 bases from V and 1 base from J, with 12 bases in between. CDR3 length: 14 residues. The CDR3 DNA is TGTGCCAGTTCGACCCAAACTTCTGGAAACACCATATATTTT. It encodes CASSTQTSGNTIYF.

The chain links TRBV11-2 to TRBJ2-5; perhaps TRBD1 as D (5 bases). This CDR3 comprises 13 residues. Germline CDR1 reads SGHAT; CDR2 reads FQNNGV. V lost 3 bases, J lost 6 bases, and 11 bases lay in between. The CDR3 is CASSFTRGQTQYF. The CDR3 DNA reads TGTGCCAGCAGCTTTACAAGGGGTCAGACCCAGTACTTC.

The chain employs TRBV10-3 and TRBJ2-2; no definite D call. The CDR3 spans 13 residues. Trimming took 1 base from V and 6 from J, leaving 6 bases between them. From germline, CDR1 is ENHRY and CDR2 SYGVKD. The CDR3: CAISEFAAGELFF. The CDR3 region has the DNA TGTGCCATCAGTGAGTTTGCGGCCGGGGAGCTGTTTTTT.

V is TRBV18 and J is TRBJ2-2, with D perhaps matching TRBD1 (5 bases). The length of the CDR3 is 17 residues. Germline V gives CDR1 KGHSH, CDR2 LQKENI. Trimming pared 1 base from V and 0 bases from J, leaving 12 bases between. The CDR3 DNA reads as TGTGCCAGCTCACCACGTCGCAGGGATACGAACACCGGGGAGCTGTTTTTT. Translated: CASSPRRRDTNTGELFF.

The rearrangement links TRBV7-2 to TRBJ2-4; 10 bases align to TRBD1. V trimming: 3 bases; J trimming: 1 base; junction bases outside the gene matches: 6. This CDR3 is built from 17 residues. Looked up from germline, CDR1 is SGHTA and CDR2 is FQGNSA. Written as DNA, the CDR3 is TGTGCCAGCAGCTTGCACTCGGGACAGGGGGCCAAAAACATTCAGTACTTC. Its translation is CASSLHSGQGAKNIQYF.

The chain links TRBV7-2 to TRBJ2-7; D gene unclear. Trimming cost V 8 bases and J 5 bases, with 19 bases left between them. Germline CDR1 reads SGHTA; CDR2 reads FQGNSA. The CDR3 runs to 14 residues. The CDR3 protein is CASCTRTRPHEQYF. The CDR3 DNA reads TGTGCCAGCTGTACTCGGACCCGGCCCCACGAGCAGTACTTC.

V is TRBV7-9 and J is TRBJ2-1; 8 nucleotides agree with TRBD2. The germline V gene encodes CDR1 SEHNR and CDR2 FQNEAQ (reference sequence). V was pared by 5 bases and J by 6 bases, with 6 bases of the junction left unmatched. The CDR3 is 14 residues long. CDR3 DNA: TGTGCCAGCAGCCTAGAAGGGACTAGCAATGAGCAGTTCTTC. It encodes CASSLEGTSNEQFF.

The chain uses TRBV4-2 and TRBJ1-1; TRBD1 might be the D (5 bases). The ends were cut back, 1 base at V and 1 base at J, with 19 bases in the middle. CDR1 and CDR2 from the germline V gene are LGHNA and YNFKEQ. CDR3 size: 18 residues. The CDR3 region is CASSQGAGTGTENTEAFF. CDR3 nucleotide sequence: TGTGCCAGCAGCCAAGGGGCCGGGACGGGGACCGAGAACACTGAAGCTTTCTTT.

This rearrangement joins TRBV28 to TRBJ2-7, with D perhaps matching TRBD1 (5 bases). Germline-derived CDR1 and CDR2 are MDHEN and SYDVKM. The CDR3 consists of 13 residues. Between the trimmed V and J ends, which lost 5 bases and 10 bases, there was a span of 18 bases. CDR3 nucleotides: TGTGCCAGCAGTAAGGACACAATCAGTCATCAGTACTTC. It codes for CASSKDTISHQYF. The complete variable domain, with remaining parts taken from reference TRBV28 and TRBJ2-7, reads DVKVTQSSRYLVKRTGEKVFLECVQDMDHENMFWYRQDPGLGLRLIYFSYDVKMKEKGDIPEGYSVSREKKERFSLILESASTNQTSMYLCASSKDTISHQYFGPGTRLTVT.